These 8 T cell receptor beta chains originate from one sample sequenced in a study of shared clonotypes between healthy human individuals (dated by TCRdb to the early 2020s). The library relied on the immunoSEQ multiplex PCR assay. Sourced from immuneACCESS, this table was stored by TCRdb with only in-frame sequences that have V and J called. A share of the clones is absent; for the studies checked, an unresolved V gene accounts for under half, and the remainder has no known explanation. This sample lists about 1 million clones; more than 65% were detected once. The ten largest clones capture 1.5% of the sample. Sequenced: memory CD4+ T cells sorted from blood. The cell subset or site tag for this specimen amounts to: CD45RA-negative fraction. The receptors were gathered from a young man in good health.

About this clone itself: The identical CDR3 is also encoded by other nucleotide sequences in the sample. The CDR3 here is CASSPGAYEQYF. In nucleotides, the CDR3 is TGTGCCAGCAGCCCCGGGGCCTACGAGCAGTACTTC. This chain links TRBV7-2 with TRBJ2-7; D may be TRBD2 (5 bases). The V gene's germline CDR1 is SGHTA and CDR2 FQGNSA. The CDR3 is 12 residues long. Trimming removed 5 bases at V and 2 bases at J, with 7 bases between.

This sequence joins TRBV5-4 and TRBJ2-7; tentative D call: TRBD1 (6 bases). The length of the CDR3 is 13 residues. Germline V CDR1 and CDR2: SGHNT, YYREEE (reference sequence). Between the trimmed V and J ends, which lost 7 bases and 9 bases, there was a span of 20 bases. CDR3 DNA sequence: TGTGCCAGCCACTCGGGACACTCTACCGCGCAGTACTTC. Protein sequence: CASHSGHSTAQYF.

This chain joins TRBV27 and TRBJ1-4; D gene uncertain. The CDR3 covers 18 residues. Per the germline V gene, CDR1 is MNHEY and CDR2 is SMNVEV (reference sequence). The V gene lost 2 bases and the J gene lost 1 base, with 17 bases spanning the gap. The CDR3 here is CASSLEGVGTGTNEKLFF. The CDR3 nucleotides are TGTGCCAGCAGTTTAGAGGGCGTGGGAACTGGAACTAATGAAAAACTGTTTTTT. The full variable domain, in which reference TRBV27 and TRBJ1-4 provide the parts outside the CDR3, is EAQVTQNPRYLITVTGKKLTVTCSQNMNHEYMSWYRQDPGLGLRQIYYSMNVEVTDKGDVPEGYKVSRKEKRNFPLILESPSPNQTSLYFCASSLEGVGTGTNEKLFFGSGTQLSVL.

This clone has just one count. The chain is built from TRBV19 and TRBJ2-5; 7 bases are a match to TRBD1. CDR1 is LNHDA, CDR2 SQIVND, per germline (reference sequence). The junction had 4 bases not matched to a gene; V was cut back by 10 bases and J by 2 bases. The CDR3 contains 12 residues. Written as DNA, the CDR3 is TGTGCCACCACAGGGGCTCAAGAGACCCAGTACTTC. It codes for CATTGAQETQYF.

V and J are TRBV19 and TRBJ2-3; the D call may be TRBD1 or TRBD2 (6 bases each). The CDR3 totals 14 residues. V was pared by 4 bases and J by 11 bases, with 19 bases between. Germline V gives CDR1 LNHDA, CDR2 SQIVND (reference sequence). For the CDR3, the DNA is TGTGCCAGTAGTAGCCAGAGGGGGGTTAGAATGCAGTATTTT. This encodes CASSSQRGVRMQYF.

The rearrangement links TRBV5-1 to TRBJ1-2, with a weak D call TRBD1 (5 bases). Trimming removed 4 bases from V and 6 bases from J, with 13 bases in between. The germline gives CDR1 SGHRS, CDR2 YFSETQ. This CDR3 has 13 amino acids. The CDR3 sequence: CASSRTGGDGYTF. The CDR3, as DNA: TGCGCCAGCAGCCGTACAGGTGGCGATGGCTACACCTTC.

This clone was detected only a few times. The chain carries TRBV7-9 and TRBJ1-6; D unresolved. This CDR3 comprises 15 residues. Germline V gene lookup returns CDR1 SEHNR and CDR2 FQNEAQ (reference sequence). The ends were cut back, 1 base at V and 4 bases at J, with 8 bases in the middle. The CDR3 reads CASSLGAGYNSPLHF. The CDR3 bases are TGTGCCAGCAGCTTAGGGGCGGGGTATAATTCACCCCTCCACTTT. Combining the CDR3 with reference TRBV7-9 and TRBJ1-6 gives the whole variable domain DTGVSQNPRHKITKRGQNVTFRCDPISEHNRLYWYRQTLGQGPEFLTYFQNEAQLEKSRLLSDRFSAERPKGSFSTLEIQRTEQGDSAMYLCASSLGAGYNSPLHFGNGTRLTVT.

The chain uses TRBV5-1 and TRBJ1-4, with D perhaps TRBD1 (5 bases). Trimming took 0 bases from V and 8 from J, leaving 14 bases between them. The CDR3 extends over 15 amino acids. Per the germline V gene, CDR1 is SGHRS and CDR2 is YFSETQ. CDR3 protein: CASSLAPGPEEKLFF. As DNA, the CDR3 is TGCGCCAGCAGCTTGGCTCCGGGGCCGGAAGAAAAACTGTTTTTT.